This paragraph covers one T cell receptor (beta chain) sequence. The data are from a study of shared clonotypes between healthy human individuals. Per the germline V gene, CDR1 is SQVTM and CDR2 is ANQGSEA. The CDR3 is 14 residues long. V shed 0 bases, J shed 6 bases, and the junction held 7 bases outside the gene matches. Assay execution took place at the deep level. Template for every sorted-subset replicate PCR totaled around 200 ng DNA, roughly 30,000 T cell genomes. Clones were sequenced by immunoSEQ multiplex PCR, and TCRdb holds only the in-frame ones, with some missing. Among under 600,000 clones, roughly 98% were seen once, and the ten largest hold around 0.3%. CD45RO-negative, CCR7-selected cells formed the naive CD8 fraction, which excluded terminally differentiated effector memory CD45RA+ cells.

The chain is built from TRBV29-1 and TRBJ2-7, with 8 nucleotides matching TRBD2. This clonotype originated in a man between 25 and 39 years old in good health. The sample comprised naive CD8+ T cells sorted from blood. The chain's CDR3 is CSVEEGAGVREQYF. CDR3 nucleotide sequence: TGCAGCGTTGAAGAAGGAGCGGGAGTTCGCGAGCAGTACTTC.